This TCR beta chain was captured by sequencing in a study of blood T cell repertoires in COVID-19. About the study: Collection of acute and convalescent COVID-19 samples took place in the United States, Italy and Spain.

Here immunoSEQ multiplex PCR was the method, and the copy in TCRdb shows in-frame clones only, minus some. The sample contains about 170,000 clones, less than 85% of which appear only once. Trimming at V came to 2 bases and at J to 3 bases, leaving 5 bases not matched to a gene. Germline V gene sequence: CDR1 KGHSH, CDR2 LQKENI. CDR3 size: 15 residues. In Seattle, patients joined the study during active infection and were tracked longitudinally. Sequencing used peripheral blood. The rearrangement uses TRBV18 and TRBJ1-2; TRBD1 matches 8 bases. This clonotype was sampled from a woman aged 40-49 years with COVID-19, enrolled during active disease. CDR3 sequence: CASSPSTGVYYGYTF. The DNA of the CDR3 is TGTGCCAGCTCACCATCGACAGGGGTTTACTATGGCTACACCTTC.